The 7 T cell receptor beta chains presented below share a single source sample, sequenced in a study of identical twins. One entry per CDR3 protein, called by TCRdb with MiXCR from the 5' RACE reads. The sample shows roughly 350,000 distinct CDR3 sequences, 9% to 10% of them seen only once. The specimen sequenced was naive T cells sorted from blood. These receptors were obtained from a woman aged 45-65 years in good health.

The gene calls are TRBV7-9 and TRBJ2-3; D not certain. The V gene lost 0 bases and the J gene lost 2 bases, with 9 bases spanning the gap. Germline lookup yields CDR1 SEHNR and CDR2 FQNEAQ (reference sequence). The CDR3 sequence is 15 residues long. The CDR3 here is CASSLATSYTDTQYF. As DNA, the CDR3 is TGTGCCAGCAGCTTAGCGACTTCATACACAGATACGCAGTATTTT.

Many counts were recorded for this clonotype. The chain employs TRBV5-1 and TRBJ2-1, with D perhaps matching TRBD2 (5 bases). Per germline, CDR1 SGHRS and CDR2 YFSETQ. Trimming pared 3 bases from V and 0 bases from J, leaving 16 bases between. The CDR3 extends over 17 amino acids. The CDR3 region is CASSSGLFGSSYNEQFF. The CDR3 nucleotides read TGCGCCAGCAGCTCCGGACTGTTCGGCAGCTCCTACAATGAGCAGTTCTTC.

This sequence joins TRBV7-6 and TRBJ2-1; 8 bases align to TRBD2. The CDR3 consists of 15 residues. V shed 5 bases and J 6 bases; nucleotides not matched to a gene: 9. CDR1 and CDR2 from the germline V gene are SGHVS and FNYEAQ. This chain's CDR3 is CASSKREGGSNEQFF. Written as DNA, the CDR3 is TGTGCCAGCAGCAAACGGGAGGGTGGGTCCAATGAGCAGTTCTTC.

The gene calls are TRBV5-1 and TRBJ2-5, with 8 bases lining up with TRBD2. CDR3 size: 13 residues. With V trimmed by 0 bases and J by 5 bases, 0 bases remained unmatched. Germline V gives CDR1 SGHRS, CDR2 YFSETQ. CDR3 loop: CASSLGTSETQYF. CDR3 DNA: TGCGCCAGCAGCTTGGGGACTAGCGAGACCCAGTACTTC.

The chain recombines TRBV9 with TRBJ2-3; 9 nucleotides line up with TRBD2. The trim removed 4 bases at V and 9 bases at J, leaving 6 bases unmatched. The CDR3 extends over 13 amino acids. Germline V gene sequence: CDR1 SGDLS, CDR2 YYNGEE. The CDR3 DNA is TGTGCCAGCAGCATGCCGGGACTAGCAACGCAGTATTTT. Its protein is CASSMPGLATQYF.

With regard to this clonotype: A much larger clone differs by one base, so this may be a read error. The chain combines TRBV5-1 with TRBJ2-3; maybe TRBD1 (6 bases). This CDR3 comprises 13 residues. Germline CDR1 and CDR2: SGHRS and YFSETQ. CDR3 in amino acids: CASSGPGANTPYF. In DNA, the CDR3 is TGCGCCAGCAGCGGACCAGGGGCCAATACGCCGTATTTT.

At least ten counts were recorded for this clonotype. J is TRBJ1-2 and V is TRBV6-4; no clear D gene. This CDR3 has 12 residues. Germline V gene sequence: CDR1 MRHNA, CDR2 SNTAGT. The germline V and J ends were trimmed by 0 bases and 4 bases, with 3 bases remaining between them. This CDR3 reads CASSDSTYGYTF. For the CDR3, the DNA is TGTGCCAGCAGTGACTCGACCTATGGCTACACCTTC.